This TCR beta chain was identified in a study of beta chain features in type 1 diabetes. Study-wide background: Taken together, all samples contributed fewer than 110 million examined sorted cells.

Cell sorting via CD45RO/CCR7/CD25/CD127/CD95/CD27 was performed to obtain CD4+ naive, central memory, regulatory and stem cell-like memory cells. cDNA synthesis used the whole RNA isolate, giving expressed TCRB sequences. Regulatory, naive and central memory T cell samples averaged approximately 3.8 million reads. Some clones are missing from TCRdb's copy, which holds only in-frame ones; the method was immunoSEQ multiplex PCR. This sample has about 900,000 clones; about 17% occur once, and the top ten carry about 0.025%. V shed 6 bases and J 6 bases; nucleotides not matched to a gene: 14. CDR1 and CDR2 (germline): SQVTM, ANQGSEA. The CDR3 loop spans 16 amino acids.

The sample comprised naive CD4+ T cells from blood. This clonotype was obtained from a woman under 30 in good health. The chain combines TRBV29-1 with TRBJ2-4; 10 nucleotides agree with TRBD1. CDR3 coding DNA: TGCAGCGTAGAGGGGACCCGGGACAGGGGTTTAAACATTCAGTACTTC. This sequence encodes CSVEGTRDRGLNIQYF.